This T cell receptor (beta chain) was obtained from a study of T cell clonotyping in hematopoietic cell transplantation. Note on this clone: Its antigen is as yet unknown.

The table came from immunoSEQ multiplex PCR; TCRdb's copy has only in-frame clones and leaves some out. The sample yields some 2,000 clones, more than 75% seen once. This CDR3 comprises 16 residues. Germline V CDR1 and CDR2: KGHSH, LQKENI. V lost 4 bases to trimming and J lost 0 bases, with 13 bases between them. Study findings and constraints: Pathologically expanded recipient clonotypes increased progressively from day 30 to day 180 as diversity fell. Few recipient clonotypes overlapped donors; over 95% were de novo at given depth. Broader posttransplant TCR repertoire diversity was predicted by graft donor and pretransplant recipient Inverse Simpson Index values.

V gene TRBV18 combines with J gene TRBJ1-3, with D unclear. The sequence was collected from a man aged 25 to 40 in good health. Some clones in this sample may be carry-over from other donors' samples. The sequenced sample was peripheral blood mononuclear cells. CDR3 loop: CASSLSSGSSGNTIYF. CDR3 nucleotide sequence: TGTGCCAGCTCACTGTCGTCGGGCAGCTCTGGAAACACCATATATTTT. The full variable domain, with the rest looked up from reference TRBV18 and TRBJ1-3, is NAGVMQNPRHLVRRRGQEARLRCSPMKGHSHVYWYRQLPEEGLKFMVYLQKENIIDESGMPKERFSAEFPKEGPSILRIQQVVRGDSAAYFCASSLSSGSSGNTIYFGEGSWLTVV.